A single sample is the source of the 16 T cell receptor beta chains below, sequenced in a study of blood T cell repertoires in COVID-19. Using immunoSEQ multiplex PCR, the repertoire was profiled, and TCRdb retains in-frame clones only, with some absent. The repertoire holds tens of thousands of clones, with roughly 80% as singletons. Sequencing input: peripheral blood. The receptors were gathered from a woman of 80 years or more with acute or convalescent COVID-19.

The chain employs TRBV5-8 and TRBJ2-7, with TRBD2 identical over 8 bases. Per germline, CDR1 SGHTS and CDR2 YDEGEE. J was trimmed by 2 bases and V by 0 bases; bases with no gene match: 4. The CDR3 runs 15 residues. The CDR3 bases are TGTGCCAGCAGCTTGGCCCCGACTAGCGCCTACGAGCAGTACTTC. It translates to CASSLAPTSAYEQYF.

This sequence joins TRBV5-1 and TRBJ1-2, with a weak D call TRBD1 (6 bases). This CDR3 has 14 residues. V lost 4 bases to trimming and J lost 4 bases, with 14 bases between them. Germline V gene data show CDR1 as SGHRS and CDR2 as YFSETQ. The CDR3 DNA sequence: TGCGCCAGCAGCGTGGACAGAGTCAGCTATGGCTACACCTTC. Translating gives CASSVDRVSYGYTF.

The chain combines TRBV6-5 with TRBJ2-1, with 10 bases aligning to TRBD2. Germline CDR1 is MNHEY and CDR2 is SVGAGI. The CDR3 covers 16 residues. Trimming at V came to 0 bases and at J to 7 bases, leaving 6 bases not matched to a gene. In nucleotides, the CDR3 is TGTGCCAGCAGTTACTCTCCTAGCGGGAGCAGGAATGAGCAGTTCTTC. Translation gives CASSYSPSGSRNEQFF.

The CDR3 bases are TGTGCCAGCAGTTACCAGGGACAGGGCGTCTACGAGCAGTACTTC. Residues: CASSYQGQGVYEQYF. J is TRBJ2-7 and V is TRBV6-5; 9 bases align to TRBD1. V was pared by 2 bases and J by 3 bases, with 5 bases of the junction left unmatched. Germline values: CDR1 MNHEY, CDR2 SVGAGI. This CDR3 contains 15 residues.

The genes are TRBV18 and TRBJ2-1, with D uncertain. CDR1 KGHSH and CDR2 LQKENI come from the germline V gene. This CDR3 has 13 amino acids. Trimming stripped 3 bases from V and 7 bases from J, with 10 bases between. Written as DNA, the CDR3 is TGTGCCAGCTCACCGTTTTCCAGAAATGAGCAGTTCTTC. Its translation is CASSPFSRNEQFF.

In its sample, this clone was seen once. This chain links TRBV6-6 with TRBJ1-2; 7 positions match TRBD1. J gave up 3 bases and V 7 bases, and 14 bases lay outside the gene matches. Germline CDR1 and CDR2: MNHNY and SVGAGI (reference sequence). CDR3 length: 16 amino acids. CDR3 DNA: TGTGCCAGCAACCCAGAAGGGGGCAGAGGGGACTATGGCTACACCTTC. Its protein product is CASNPEGGRGDYGYTF.

The gene calls are TRBV5-1 and TRBJ2-3; 8 nucleotides align to TRBD1. The CDR3 runs to 13 residues. V lost 5 bases and J lost 4; bases outside the gene matches: 3. Germline V gives CDR1 SGHRS, CDR2 YFSETQ. The DNA for the CDR3 is TGCGCCAGCAGTGGACAGGGCTCAGATACGCAGTATTTT. It specifies CASSGQGSDTQYF.

The rearrangement uses TRBV6-5 and TRBJ1-5, with TRBD1 as a possible D gene (6 bases). V lost 6 bases and J lost 5, with 14 bases in between. This CDR3 contains 14 residues. Germline values: CDR1 MNHEY, CDR2 SVGAGI. The CDR3 is CASRPQGSDQPQHF. In DNA form, the CDR3 reads TGTGCCAGCAGACCACAGGGATCAGATCAGCCCCAGCATTTT.

This clone was seen only a few times. This sequence joins TRBV6-5 and TRBJ1-2; D remains unclear. CDR3 length: 15 amino acids. CDR1 is MNHEY and CDR2 is SVGAGI in the germline V gene. The V end was cut by 7 bases, the J end by 3 bases, with 18 bases between. The CDR3 here is CASTLRGGSYYGYTF. The DNA for the CDR3 is TGTGCCAGCACCCTCAGAGGAGGATCCTACTATGGCTACACCTTC.

The chain combines TRBV7-6 with TRBJ2-2; D not resolved. Trimming removed 3 bases from V and 5 bases from J, with 16 bases in between. Germline V lookup: CDR1 SGHVS, CDR2 FNYEAQ. The length of the CDR3 is 16 residues. As DNA, the CDR3 is TGTGCCAGCAGCTTCCGGGTGGCGGCCCAAACCGGGGAGCTGTTTTTT. Residues: CASSFRVAAQTGELFF.

The chain has TRBV7-9 and TRBJ1-1; D remains unclear. Per germline, CDR1 SEHNR and CDR2 FQNEAQ (reference sequence). V shed 5 bases and J shed 5 bases, with 15 bases lying between them. This CDR3 is built from 14 residues. DNA of the CDR3: TGTGCCAGCAGCCGCCTGTCGGGTAGGACTGAAGCTTTCTTT. Translated, it gives CASSRLSGRTEAFF.

This sequence joins TRBV30 and TRBJ2-1, with TRBD2 identical over 11 bases. V lost 6 bases, J lost 8 bases, and 9 bases stayed unmatched. CDR3 length: 14 amino acids. Germline-derived CDR1 and CDR2 are GTSNPN and SVGIG (reference sequence). CDR3 coding DNA: TGTGCCTGTTTCTTAGCGGGGGGGCCCCATGAGCAGTTCTTC. Amino acid sequence: CACFLAGGPHEQFF.

This clone was observed a few times. The rearrangement uses TRBV7-3 and TRBJ2-4; D not certain. Germline V gene lookup returns CDR1 SGHTA and CDR2 FQGTGA. The ends were cut back, 2 bases at V and 8 bases at J, with 10 bases in the middle. The CDR3 is 13 amino acids. The CDR3 is CASSLVASDIQYF. Here the CDR3 DNA reads TGTGCCAGCAGCTTAGTGGCGAGCGACATTCAGTACTTC.

This clone has just a few counts. The rearrangement uses TRBV2 and TRBJ2-7; 7 nucleotides agree with TRBD1. J gave up 2 bases and V 8 bases, and 6 bases lay outside the gene matches. The germline CDR1 and CDR2 sequences are SNHLY and FYNNEI. CDR3 length equals 13 residues. CDR3 bases: TGTGCCAGCGTCCCAGGGACAGCCTACGAGCAGTACTTC. Its protein is CASVPGTAYEQYF. Together with reference TRBV2 and TRBJ2-7, the CDR3 gives the full variable domain: EPEVTQTPSHQVTQMGQEVILRCVPISNHLYFYWYRQILGQKVEFLVSFYNNEISEKSEIFDDQFSVERPDGSNFTLKIRSTKLEDSAMYFCASVPGTAYEQYFGPGTRLTVT.

The chain recombines TRBV18 with TRBJ2-5, with 7 bases identical to TRBD1. The ends lost 0 bases at V and 5 bases at J; junction bases unmatched: 6. The CDR3 totals 15 residues. The germline gives CDR1 KGHSH, CDR2 LQKENI. The CDR3 loop is CASSPPEQGWETQYF. The CDR3 DNA follows: TGTGCCAGCTCACCACCGGAACAGGGGTGGGAGACCCAGTACTTC.

The chain uses TRBV19 and TRBJ2-3; D unresolved. With 0 bases removed from V and 3 bases from J, the gap between germline ends came to 13 bases. This CDR3 has 16 residues. Germline-derived CDR1 and CDR2 are LNHDA and SQIVND (reference sequence). The CDR3 sequence: CASSIDLELGTDTQYF. The CDR3 DNA follows: TGTGCCAGTAGTATAGATCTAGAATTAGGTACAGATACGCAGTATTTT.